The clone carrying this T cell receptor beta chain was seen only a few times. Its antigen is unidentified. The data stem from a study of cytomegalovirus exposure and HLA in healthy donors. Findings of the study overall: With DRB1 most and HLA-C fewest, TCR association rates differed between HLA loci in a later analysis. Per published accounts, TCR beta sequences correctly predicted the HLA-A and HLA-B alleles of most subjects. Some public TCRs appeared in many individuals, while most sequences were rare.

Trimming took 8 bases from V and 2 from J, leaving 13 bases between them. CDR1 MRHNA and CDR2 SNTAGT come from the germline V gene. The CDR3 has 14 residues. Primers included in the PCR were 60 Vbeta and 13 Jbeta primers. The data were produced by immunoSEQ multiplex PCR, yet TCRdb's version contains in-frame clones alone and is incomplete. The sample records about 140,000 clones, about 80% being singletons. Sequenced input: PBMCs. The source of this sequence is a woman aged 18-35 years in good health and CMV-seropositive. The chain employs TRBV6-4 and TRBJ1-5; D may be TRBD1 (5 bases). The CDR3 DNA follows: TGTGCCAGCTGGAGGGCGGGGGGCAATCAGCCCCAGCATTTT. This codes for CASWRAGGNQPQHF.